The 21 T cell receptor beta chains reported below all come from one sample, sequenced in a study of shared clonotypes between healthy human individuals. TCRdb's table, derived via immunoSEQ multiplex PCR, lists solely in-frame clones and lacks some. The sample lists more than 500,000 clones, approximately 96% occurring once. It was CD45RO-negative cells, positively selected for CCR7, that made up naive CD8 cells, with terminally differentiated effector memory CD45RA+ cells excluded. The sample comprised naive CD8+ T cells sorted from blood. These receptors were collected from a woman in her twenties or thirties in good health.

This clone was detected only once. Written as DNA, the CDR3 is TGTGCCAGTAGTGTCGCGACAGGGTTAACCTACGAGCAGTACTTC. Its translation: CASSVATGLTYEQYF. The chain employs TRBV19 and TRBJ2-7; 7 bases agree with TRBD1. Germline CDR1 LNHDA, CDR2 SQIVND (reference sequence). The CDR3 runs 15 residues. J was trimmed by 2 bases and V by 5 bases; bases with no gene match: 9.

The chain combines TRBV7-9 with TRBJ2-3; D is undetermined. The CDR3 is 11 amino acids. Trimming took off 7 bases at V and 6 bases at J, with 8 bases between the two ends. The germline CDR1 and CDR2 sequences are SEHNR and FQNEAQ (reference sequence). CDR3 protein: CASNLIDTQYF. DNA for the CDR3: TGTGCCAGCAACCTTATTGATACGCAGTATTTT.

CDR3 sequence reads: CASSPQGQLATNEKLFF. The CDR3 DNA reads as TGTGCCAGCAGCCCACAGGGTCAACTTGCAACTAATGAAAAACTGTTTTTT. V and J are TRBV7-9 and TRBJ1-4, with D perhaps TRBD1 (6 bases). The CDR3 covers 17 residues. Germline CDR1 and CDR2: SEHNR and FQNEAQ (reference sequence). The V end was cut by 5 bases, the J end by 0 bases, with 16 bases between.

About this clone: Other DNA sequences in this specimen translate into the identical CDR3. The rearrangement uses TRBV27 and TRBJ2-5, with 11 bases that match TRBD2. CDR3 size: 15 residues. Germline V lookup: CDR1 MNHEY, CDR2 SMNVEV (reference sequence). V gave up 2 bases and J gave up 5 bases; unmatched junction bases: 4. CDR3 in amino acids: CASSLGTSGRETQYF. CDR3 sequence (DNA): TGTGCCAGCAGTTTAGGGACTAGCGGAAGGGAGACCCAGTACTTC.

The CDR3 DNA reads as TGTGCCAGCAGCCTTGGGACAGGGATAACCGGGGAGCTGTTTTTT. As protein: CASSLGTGITGELFF. The genes are TRBV16 and TRBJ2-2; the match to TRBD1 covers 9 bases. The CDR3 consists of 15 residues. Germline assignment: CDR1 KGHSY and CDR2 FQNENV. V lost 4 bases, J lost 5 bases, and 5 bases stayed unmatched.

V and J are TRBV28 and TRBJ1-6, with D maybe TRBD1 (6 bases). There are 15 residues in the CDR3. Deletions cut 3 bases from V and 7 bases from J, with 13 bases between. Germline V gene lookup returns CDR1 MDHEN and CDR2 SYDVKM. For the CDR3, the DNA is TGTGCCAGCAGTTTCGTGGGGGGCATCAATTCACCCCTCCACTTT. Amino acid sequence: CASSFVGGINSPLHF.

The rearrangement uses TRBV12-5 and TRBJ1-1; D is ambiguous. Trimming removed 0 bases at V and 1 base at J, with 3 bases between. CDR3 length: 13 residues. Germline V gene lookup returns CDR1 LGHNT and CDR2 FRNRAP. Here the CDR3 reads CASGLVGNTEAFF. CDR3 nucleotide sequence: TGTGCTAGTGGTTTGGTGGGGAACACTGAAGCTTTCTTT.

The V gene is TRBV2, the J gene TRBJ2-3; TRBD2 aligns across 12 bases. The CDR3 is 16 residues long. Trimming removed 2 bases from V and 5 bases from J; junction bases left unmatched: 5. Germline-derived CDR1 and CDR2 are SNHLY and FYNNEI. Here the CDR3 DNA reads TGTGCCAGCAGTGAATCGGCTAGCGGGAGGGGAGATACGCAGTATTTT. It specifies CASSESASGRGDTQYF. The whole variable domain, remainder taken from reference TRBV2 and TRBJ2-3, is EPEVTQTPSHQVTQMGQEVILRCVPISNHLYFYWYRQILGQKVEFLVSFYNNEISEKSEIFDDQFSVERPDGSNFTLKIRSTKLEDSAMYFCASSESASGRGDTQYFGPGTRLTVL.

The chain links TRBV28 to TRBJ2-7, with D unresolved. This CDR3 has 14 residues. The germline V and J ends were trimmed by 3 bases and 0 bases, with 9 bases remaining between them. Germline lookup yields CDR1 MDHEN and CDR2 SYDVKM. The CDR3 DNA sequence: TGTGCCAGCAGTTTGGCGAGGTCCTCCTACGAGCAGTACTTC. This gives the protein CASSLARSSYEQYF.

The genes are TRBV10-3 and TRBJ1-5, with D perhaps TRBD1 (6 bases). CDR1 is ENHRY and CDR2 is SYGVKD in the germline V gene. The CDR3 is 15 residues long. V gave up 1 base and J gave up 6 bases, with 13 bases separating them. CDR3 nucleotide sequence: TGTGCCATCAGTGAGTTAGGGGGGCAAGGTCAGCCCCAGCATTTT. This translates into CAISELGGQGQPQHF.

The rearrangement links TRBV28 to TRBJ2-7; D ambiguous. CDR1 and CDR2 from the germline V gene are MDHEN and SYDVKM. There are 14 residues in the CDR3. Trimming removed 1 base from V and 0 bases from J, with 7 bases in between. Here the CDR3 reads CASSLFVGSYEQYF. The CDR3 coding sequence is TGTGCCAGCAGTTTATTTGTAGGCTCCTACGAGCAGTACTTC. Combining the CDR3 with reference TRBV28 and TRBJ2-7 gives the whole variable domain DVKVTQSSRYLVKRTGEKVFLECVQDMDHENMFWYRQDPGLGLRLIYFSYDVKMKEKGDIPEGYSVSREKKERFSLILESASTNQTSMYLCASSLFVGSYEQYFGPGTRLTVT.

The gene calls are TRBV19 and TRBJ2-1; no firm D call. Trimming cost V 4 bases and J 6 bases, with 16 bases left between them. Germline lookup yields CDR1 LNHDA and CDR2 SQIVND (reference sequence). This CDR3 is built from 15 residues. CDR3 loop: CASSTAGYSGNEQFF. The DNA of the CDR3 is TGTGCCAGTAGTACCGCTGGGTATTCCGGCAATGAGCAGTTCTTC.

The rearrangement uses TRBV6-5 and TRBJ2-7, with D possibly TRBD2 on 6 matching bases. Deletions cut 9 bases from V and 3 bases from J, with 6 bases between. The CDR3 loop spans 10 amino acids. Germline V gene sequence: CDR1 MNHEY, CDR2 SVGAGI. This CDR3 reads CARGGYEQYF. DNA for the CDR3: TGTGCCAGGGGGGGCTACGAGCAGTACTTC.

As DNA, the CDR3 is TGTGCCAGCAGCTTAGATTTCGGGACTAGCGGGACTCATGAGCAGTTCTTC. Residues: CASSLDFGTSGTHEQFF. The V and J genes are TRBV7-9 and TRBJ2-1; 13 nucleotides agree with TRBD2. The CDR3 is made up of 17 amino acids. CDR1 and CDR2 (germline): SEHNR, FQNEAQ (reference sequence). V trimming: 1 base; J trimming: 8 bases; junction bases outside the gene matches: 8.

The gene calls are TRBV18 and TRBJ2-7; D uncertain. Germline values: CDR1 KGHSH, CDR2 LQKENI. Trimming shortened V by 2 bases and J by 2 bases, and 22 bases separated the two germline ends. The CDR3 is made up of 18 amino acids. The CDR3 region is CASSPKSLEVGLTYEQYF. The CDR3 bases are TGTGCCAGCTCACCAAAATCCCTGGAAGTGGGCCTTACCTACGAGCAGTACTTC.

The genes are TRBV28 and TRBJ2-7; 8 bases align to TRBD1. Germline V gene data show CDR1 as MDHEN and CDR2 as SYDVKM. J lost 2 bases, V lost 4 bases, and 7 bases had no gene match. This CDR3 has 15 amino acids. The CDR3 here is CASSSTGESTYEQYF. As DNA, the CDR3 is TGTGCCAGCAGTTCGACAGGGGAGTCTACCTACGAGCAGTACTTC. The full variable domain, with the rest looked up from reference TRBV28 and TRBJ2-7, is DVKVTQSSRYLVKRTGEKVFLECVQDMDHENMFWYRQDPGLGLRLIYFSYDVKMKEKGDIPEGYSVSREKKERFSLILESASTNQTSMYLCASSSTGESTYEQYFGPGTRLTVT.

The V and J genes are TRBV19 and TRBJ2-3; 11 positions agree with TRBD2. This CDR3 spans 15 amino acids. Germline assignment: CDR1 LNHDA and CDR2 SQIVND (reference sequence). After removal of 5 bases from V and 6 bases from J, the junction contained 7 bases not matched to a gene. The CDR3 protein is CASSSTSGRIDTQYF. The CDR3 DNA is TGTGCCAGTAGTTCCACTAGCGGGAGAATTGATACGCAGTATTTT. Full variable domain (missing parts from reference TRBV19 and TRBJ2-3): DGGITQSPKYLFRKEGQNVTLSCEQNLNHDAMYWYRQDPGQGLRLIYYSQIVNDFQKGDIAEGYSVSREKKESFPLTVTSAQKNPTAFYLCASSSTSGRIDTQYFGPGTRLTVL.

CDR3: CASSQDTGGSSYEQYF. CDR3 nucleotides: TGTGCCAGCAGCCAAGACACCGGGGGGAGCTCCTACGAGCAGTACTTC. This chain connects TRBV4-2 to TRBJ2-7; TRBD2 matches at 7 bases. The V gene end was trimmed by 0 bases and the J gene end by 0 bases; junction bases not matched to a gene: 5. The CDR3 runs 16 residues. In germline, CDR1 is LGHNA, CDR2 YNFKEQ.

The rearrangement uses TRBV7-6 and TRBJ2-1, with D uncertain. From germline, CDR1 is SGHVS and CDR2 FNYEAQ. The ends were cut back, 1 base at V and 0 bases at J, with 13 bases in the middle. The CDR3 runs to 17 residues. The CDR3 sequence: CASSLEVAASSYNEQFF. CDR3 sequence (DNA): TGTGCCAGCAGCTTAGAGGTTGCGGCCAGCTCCTACAATGAGCAGTTCTTC.

V usage is TRBV11-1 and J usage is TRBJ2-2, with D possibly matching TRBD2 (5 bases). Germline loops: CDR1 SGHAT, CDR2 FQDESV (reference sequence). Trimming stripped 7 bases from V and 8 bases from J, with 14 bases between. The CDR3 extends over 13 amino acids. CDR3 in amino acids: CASTEGFGGELFF. The CDR3 nucleotides are TGTGCCAGCACCGAGGGTTTTGGTGGGGAGCTGTTTTTT.

The chain links TRBV7-9 to TRBJ1-4, with a possible D match to TRBD1 (5 bases). The CDR3 extends over 11 amino acids. Germline lookup yields CDR1 SEHNR and CDR2 FQNEAQ (reference sequence). V lost 6 bases, J lost 7 bases, and 6 bases lay in between. The CDR3 protein is CASSGGEKLFF. The CDR3 DNA reads as TGTGCCAGCAGTGGGGGTGAAAAACTGTTTTTT.